The T cell receptor beta chain described here comes from a study of radiotherapy plus CTLA-4 blockade in lung cancer. Study in general: Overall, about 19% of patients showed an objective response, while about 31% attained disease control. Study results and caveats: Best predicting response, reportedly, were early blood T cell clone dynamics, with interferon-beta. Expansion in blood of tumor-derived TCR clones was seen after radiotherapy plus ipilimumab.

Only in-frame clones appear in the TCRdb table, and some are missing; sequencing was by immunoSEQ multiplex PCR. This sample has 30,000 or so clones, with 60% to 75% found just once. Those with chemo-refractory metastatic non-small-cell lung cancer were treated with focal radiation combined with CTLA-4 blockade using ipilimumab. CDR1 is MNHNS, CDR2 SASEGT, per germline. The CDR3 is 14 residues long. J gave up 5 bases and V 6 bases, and 4 bases lay outside the gene matches. This clone showed up just a few times. The antigen is undetermined. This clonotype was obtained from a human donor with non-small cell lung cancer who had stable disease on radiotherapy plus ipilimumab. The rearrangement joins TRBV6-1 to TRBJ2-7; 13 bases align to TRBD2. The sequenced sample was peripheral blood, obtained from a patient treated with radiotherapy plus ipilimumab. CDR3 DNA: TGTGCCAGCAGAGGACTAGCGGGAGCCCACGAGCAGTACTTC. Protein product: CASRGLAGAHEQYF.